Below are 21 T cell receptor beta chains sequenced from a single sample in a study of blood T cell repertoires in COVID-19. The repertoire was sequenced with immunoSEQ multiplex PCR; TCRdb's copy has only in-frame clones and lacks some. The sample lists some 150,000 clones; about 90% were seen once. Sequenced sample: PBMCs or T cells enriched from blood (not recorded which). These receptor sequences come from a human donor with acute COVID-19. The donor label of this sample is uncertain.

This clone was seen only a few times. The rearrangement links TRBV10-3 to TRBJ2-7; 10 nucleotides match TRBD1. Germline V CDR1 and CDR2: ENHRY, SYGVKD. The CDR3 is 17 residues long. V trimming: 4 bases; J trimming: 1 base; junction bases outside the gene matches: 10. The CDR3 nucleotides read TGTGCCATCAGTGTTGCACTGCCGGGACAGGGGTCCTACGAGCAGTACTTC. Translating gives CAISVALPGQGSYEQYF.

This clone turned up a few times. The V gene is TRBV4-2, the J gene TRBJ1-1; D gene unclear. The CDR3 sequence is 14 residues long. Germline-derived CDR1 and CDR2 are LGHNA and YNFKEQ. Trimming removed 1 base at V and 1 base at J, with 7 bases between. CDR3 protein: CASSQGRGNTEAFF. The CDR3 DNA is TGTGCCAGCAGCCAAGGACGGGGGAACACTGAAGCTTTCTTT.

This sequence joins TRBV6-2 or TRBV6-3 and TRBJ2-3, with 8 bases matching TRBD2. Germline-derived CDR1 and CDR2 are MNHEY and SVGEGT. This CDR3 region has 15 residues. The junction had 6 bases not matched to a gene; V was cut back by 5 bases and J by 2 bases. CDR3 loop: CASSPSGGFTDTQYF. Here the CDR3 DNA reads TGTGCCAGCAGTCCCAGCGGGGGCTTCACAGATACGCAGTATTTT.

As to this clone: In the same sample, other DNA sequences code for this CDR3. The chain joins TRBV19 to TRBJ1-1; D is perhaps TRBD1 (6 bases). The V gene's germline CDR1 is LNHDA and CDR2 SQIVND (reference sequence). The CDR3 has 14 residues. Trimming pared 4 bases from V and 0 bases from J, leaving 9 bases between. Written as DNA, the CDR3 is TGTGCCAGTAGTAACCAGGGGATGAACACTGAAGCTTTCTTT. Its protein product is CASSNQGMNTEAFF.

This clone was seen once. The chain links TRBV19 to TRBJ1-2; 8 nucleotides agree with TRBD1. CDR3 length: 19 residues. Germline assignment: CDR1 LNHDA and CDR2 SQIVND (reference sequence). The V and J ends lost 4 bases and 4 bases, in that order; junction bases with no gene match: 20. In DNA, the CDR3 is TGTGCCAGTAGTAATTGGGATAATGGCAGGGGGCGCCGAGTCTATGGCTACACCTTC. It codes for CASSNWDNGRGRRVYGYTF.

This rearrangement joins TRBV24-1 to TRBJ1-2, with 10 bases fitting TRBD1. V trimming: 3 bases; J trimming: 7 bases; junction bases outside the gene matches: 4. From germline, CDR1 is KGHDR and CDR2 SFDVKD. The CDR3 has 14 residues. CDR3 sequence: CATSDPTGGRGYTF. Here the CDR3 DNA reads TGTGCCACCAGTGATCCGACAGGGGGCCGTGGCTACACCTTC.

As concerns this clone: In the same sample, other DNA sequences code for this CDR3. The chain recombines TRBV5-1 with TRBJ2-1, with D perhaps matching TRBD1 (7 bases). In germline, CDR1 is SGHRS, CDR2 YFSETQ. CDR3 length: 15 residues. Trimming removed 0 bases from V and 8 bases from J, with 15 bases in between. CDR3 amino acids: CASSLVAGGGDEQFF. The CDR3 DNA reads TGCGCCAGCAGCTTGGTGGCAGGGGGAGGCGATGAGCAGTTCTTC.

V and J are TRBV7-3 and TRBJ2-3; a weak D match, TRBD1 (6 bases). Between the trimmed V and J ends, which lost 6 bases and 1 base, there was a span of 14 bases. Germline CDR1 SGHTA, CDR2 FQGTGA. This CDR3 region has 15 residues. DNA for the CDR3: TGTGCCAGCAGTCTCGAGGGGGTGGGCACAGATACGCAGTATTTT. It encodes CASSLEGVGTDTQYF.

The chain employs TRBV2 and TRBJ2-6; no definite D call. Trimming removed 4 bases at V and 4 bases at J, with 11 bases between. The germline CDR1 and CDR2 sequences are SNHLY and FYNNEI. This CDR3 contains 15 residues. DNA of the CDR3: TGTGCCAGCAGTGGTGAGGTGGCCGGGGCCAACGTCCTGACTTTC. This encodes CASSGEVAGANVLTF.

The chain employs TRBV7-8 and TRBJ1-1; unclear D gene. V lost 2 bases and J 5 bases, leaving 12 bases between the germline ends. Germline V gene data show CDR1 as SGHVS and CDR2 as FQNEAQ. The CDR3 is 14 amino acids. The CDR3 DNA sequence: TGTGCCAGCAGCTTAAGGCAGCCCGGGACTGAAGCTTTCTTT. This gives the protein CASSLRQPGTEAFF.

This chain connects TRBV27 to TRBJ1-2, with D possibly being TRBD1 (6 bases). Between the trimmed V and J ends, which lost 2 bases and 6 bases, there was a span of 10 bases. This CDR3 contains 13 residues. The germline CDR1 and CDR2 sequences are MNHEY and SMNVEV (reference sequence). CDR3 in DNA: TGTGCCAGCAGTTTACAGGGGACCAATGGCTACACCTTC. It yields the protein CASSLQGTNGYTF.

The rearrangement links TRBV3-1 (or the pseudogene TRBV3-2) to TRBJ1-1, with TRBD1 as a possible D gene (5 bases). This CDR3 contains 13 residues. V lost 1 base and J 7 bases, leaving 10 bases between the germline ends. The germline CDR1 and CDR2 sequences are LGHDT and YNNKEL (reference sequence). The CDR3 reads CASSQGGGSEAFF. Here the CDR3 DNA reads TGTGCCAGCAGCCAAGGGGGGGGGAGTGAAGCTTTCTTT.

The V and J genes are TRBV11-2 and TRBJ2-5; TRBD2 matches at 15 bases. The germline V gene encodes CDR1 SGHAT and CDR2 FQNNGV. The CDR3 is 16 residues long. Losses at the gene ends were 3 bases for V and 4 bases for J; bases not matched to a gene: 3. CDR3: CASSFRTSGGAETQYF. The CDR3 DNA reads TGTGCCAGCAGCTTCAGGACTAGCGGGGGGGCAGAGACCCAGTACTTC.

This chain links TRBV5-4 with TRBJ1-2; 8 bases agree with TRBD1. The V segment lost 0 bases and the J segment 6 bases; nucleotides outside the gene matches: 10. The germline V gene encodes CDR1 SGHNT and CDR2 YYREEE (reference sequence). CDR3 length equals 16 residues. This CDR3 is CASSLERTGRKNGYTF. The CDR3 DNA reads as TGTGCCAGCAGCTTGGAGAGGACAGGGAGGAAAAATGGCTACACCTTC.

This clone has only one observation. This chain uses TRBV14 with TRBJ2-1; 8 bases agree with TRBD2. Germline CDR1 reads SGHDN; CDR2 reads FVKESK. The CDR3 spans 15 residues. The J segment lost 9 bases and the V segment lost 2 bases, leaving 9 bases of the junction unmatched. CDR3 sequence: CASSQLDGGASEQFF. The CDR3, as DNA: TGTGCCAGCAGCCAATTAGACGGGGGGGCCAGTGAGCAGTTCTTC.

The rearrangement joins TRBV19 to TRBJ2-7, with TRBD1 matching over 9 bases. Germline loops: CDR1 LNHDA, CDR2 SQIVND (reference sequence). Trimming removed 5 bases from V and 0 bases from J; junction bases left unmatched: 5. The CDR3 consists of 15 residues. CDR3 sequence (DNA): TGTGCCAGTAGTTTCGGACAGGGGCCCTCCTACGAGCAGTACTTC. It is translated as CASSFGQGPSYEQYF.

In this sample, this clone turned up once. The CDR3 region has the DNA TGTGCCAGCAGTGCTGGGACAGGGGAGACAGATACGCAGTATTTT. It encodes CASSAGTGETDTQYF. The chain links TRBV2 to TRBJ2-3, with 10 nucleotides matching TRBD1. This CDR3 has 15 residues. Per germline, CDR1 SNHLY and CDR2 FYNNEI. V was clipped by 4 bases and J by 3 bases; unmatched bases: 4.

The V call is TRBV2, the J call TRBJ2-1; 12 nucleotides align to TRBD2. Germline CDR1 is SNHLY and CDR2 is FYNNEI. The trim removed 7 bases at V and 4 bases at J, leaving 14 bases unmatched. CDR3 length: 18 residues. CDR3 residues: CASIGSAGTSGLYNEQFF. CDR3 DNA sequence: TGTGCCAGCATCGGTTCGGCAGGGACTAGCGGGCTTTACAATGAGCAGTTCTTC.

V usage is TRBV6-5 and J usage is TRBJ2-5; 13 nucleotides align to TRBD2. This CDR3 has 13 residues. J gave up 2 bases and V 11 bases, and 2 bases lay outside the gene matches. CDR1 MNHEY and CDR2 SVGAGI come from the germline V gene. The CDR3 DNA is TGTGCCGGACTAGCGGGGGATCAAGAGACCCAGTACTTC. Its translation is CAGLAGDQETQYF.

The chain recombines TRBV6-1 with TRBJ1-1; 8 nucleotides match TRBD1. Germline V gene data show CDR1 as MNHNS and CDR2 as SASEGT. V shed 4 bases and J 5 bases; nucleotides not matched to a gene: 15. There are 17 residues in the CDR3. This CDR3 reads CASSGTRQGSPRTEAFF. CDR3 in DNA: TGTGCCAGCAGTGGAACCCGACAGGGGTCCCCTAGAACTGAAGCTTTCTTT.

This CDR3 is CASSLTYEQYF. Written as DNA, the CDR3 is TGTGCCAGCAGCCTAACCTACGAGCAGTACTTC. The chain couples TRBV5-6 to TRBJ2-7; D call uncertain. The V gene's germline CDR1 is SGHDT and CDR2 YYEEEE. The ends were cut back, 4 bases at V and 2 bases at J, with 4 bases in the middle. This CDR3 has 11 residues.